The 3 T cell receptor beta chains below all came from one sample that was sequenced in a study of blood T cell repertoires in COVID-19 (dated by TCRdb to about 2020). The library was prepared using the immunoSEQ multiplex PCR assay. The table comes from immuneACCESS by way of TCRdb, which keeps in-frame sequences with V and J called. Part of the clones is missing from these tables; in studies checked, under half for an unresolved V gene and the rest for unknown reasons. Across this sample there are fewer than 150,000 clones, with about 72% seen only once. The ten largest clonotypes hold around 9.9% of the sample. Sequences were obtained from peripheral blood. These receptors were collected from a man in his 60s who had recovered from COVID-19.

This chain uses TRBV4-1 with TRBJ2-1; TRBD1 matches 8 bases. Germline V gene data show CDR1 as MGHRA and CDR2 as YSYEKL. Germline trimming cut 6 bases from V and 0 bases from J; bases unmatched to any gene: 1. The CDR3 is 14 residues long. The CDR3 loop is CASSQGASYNEQFF. The CDR3 nucleotides read TGCGCCAGCAGTCAGGGGGCCTCCTACAATGAGCAGTTCTTC.

This chain connects TRBV7-9 to TRBJ2-1, with D maybe TRBD2 (6 bases). Germline CDR1 and CDR2: SEHNR and FQNEAQ (reference sequence). CDR3 size: 15 residues. The V end lost 5 bases, the J end lost 2 bases, and 13 bases lay between the germline ends. The DNA for the CDR3 is TGTGCCAGCAGCGGTACGGGGGTGGCCTACAATGAGCAGTTCTTC. Amino acid sequence: CASSGTGVAYNEQFF.

A single count supports this clone. This chain uses TRBV19 with TRBJ2-4; TRBD1 is a possible D gene (6 bases). Germline CDR1 and CDR2: LNHDA and SQIVND (reference sequence). The CDR3 has 14 amino acids. Trimming removed 6 bases from V and 1 base from J, with 10 bases in between. The CDR3, as DNA: TGTGCCAGTAGCAACAGGGAGGCCAAAAACATTCAGTACTTC. This sequence encodes CASSNREAKNIQYF.